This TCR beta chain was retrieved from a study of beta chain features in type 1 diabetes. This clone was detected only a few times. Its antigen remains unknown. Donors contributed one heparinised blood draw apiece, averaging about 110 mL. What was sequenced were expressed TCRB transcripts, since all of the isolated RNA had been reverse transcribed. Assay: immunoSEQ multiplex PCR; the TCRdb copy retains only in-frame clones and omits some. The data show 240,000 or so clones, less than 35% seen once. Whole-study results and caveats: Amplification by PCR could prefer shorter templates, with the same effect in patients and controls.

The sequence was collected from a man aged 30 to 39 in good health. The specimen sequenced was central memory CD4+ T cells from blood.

CDR3: CAWSGVREQFF. The CDR3 DNA sequence: TGTGCCTGGAGTGGCGTTCGGGAGCAGTTCTTC. The gene calls are TRBV30 and TRBJ2-1; D call uncertain. Trimming cost V 1 base and J 10 bases, with 8 bases left between them. The CDR3 has 11 residues. CDR1 and CDR2 (germline): GTSNPN, SVGIG (reference sequence).